This T cell receptor (beta chain) stems from a study of regulatory T cells in long-lasting Graves disease. Overall study context: Treatment with antithyroid drugs for over 5 years, together with positive TSH receptor antibodies, meant persistent Graves' disease.

Time point reported: persistent/refractory GD, antithyroid drugs over 5 years with positive TRAb. The TCR library was made from RNA extracted from PBMCs. One endocrinology department in Xi'an, China, was where patients came from. CDR3 length equals 14 residues. Unmatched junction bases numbered 2, after V lost 1 base and J lost 4 bases. Germline lookup yields CDR1 GTSNPN and CDR2 SVGIG (reference sequence). General study findings and limits: Persistent Graves' cases showed lower TCR diversity than newly diagnosed cases.

As to this clonotype: Its antigen is unidentified.

HTBI primers from iRepertoire and Arm-PCR of CDR3 regions yielded the TCR beta libraries. TCRdb fed the multiplex PCR reads into MiXCR, producing one record per CDR3 protein. The sample carries hundreds of thousands of distinct CDR3 sequences, around 30% recorded once. The input for sequencing was peripheral blood mononuclear cells (PBMCs), taken when the disease was refractory, from a patient treated with antithyroid drugs. The chain uses TRBV30 and TRBJ1-1; 11 positions match TRBD1. The TCR was taken from a female donor with Graves disease. The CDR3 sequence: CAWSAGTGGTEAFF. The CDR3 bases are TGTGCCTGGAGTGCCGGGACAGGGGGCACTGAAGCTTTCTTT. Drawing the rest from reference TRBV30 and TRBJ1-1, the complete variable domain is SQTIHQWPATLVQPVGSPLSLECTVEGTSNPNLYWYRQAAGRGLQLLFYSVGIGQISSEVPQNLSASRPQDRQFILSSKKLLLSDSGFYLCAWSAGTGGTEAFFGQGTRLTVV.